This TCR beta chain was recovered during a study of cytomegalovirus exposure and HLA in healthy donors. Findings and caveats of the study: The study recorded about 160 TCR beta chains that were cytomegalovirus-associated.

The germline CDR1 and CDR2 sequences are KGHSH and LQKENI. The J segment lost 0 bases and the V segment lost 6 bases, leaving 5 bases of the junction unmatched. The CDR3 consists of 14 residues. Points on this clone: Its matching antigen is unknown.

Vbeta (60) and Jbeta (13) primers were used in the PCR. Generated by immunoSEQ multiplex PCR, the TCRdb table keeps only in-frame clones and is missing some. This sample has 140,000 to 150,000 clones, with about two thirds found just once. Sequenced material: PBMCs. The rearrangement joins TRBV18 to TRBJ2-7; 7 bases line up with TRBD1. This TCR came from a woman aged 60-75 years in good health and CMV-seropositive. The CDR3 reads CASSPGQTSYEQYF. DNA for the CDR3: TGTGCCAGCTCGCCGGGACAGACCTCCTACGAGCAGTACTTC.